This record looks at one TCR beta chain sequence and its context. The antigen remains unidentified. The data originate from a study of cytomegalovirus exposure and HLA in healthy donors. Using immunoSEQ multiplex PCR, the repertoire was profiled, and TCRdb retains in-frame clones only, with some absent. The sample includes approximately 240,000 clones, about 89% of them seen just once. Germline V gene data show CDR1 as PRHDT and CDR2 as FYEKMQ (reference sequence). The CDR3 contains 15 residues. The junction had 4 bases not matched to a gene; V was cut back by 2 bases and J by 3 bases. General study findings and limits: According to reports, the classifier identified cytomegalovirus status with high specificity and sensitivity. Over 150 TCR beta chains were listed as cytomegalovirus-associated.

Sequencing used PBMCs. The chain uses TRBV13 and TRBJ1-1; 9 bases map to TRBD1. The TCR comes from a young woman in good health and CMV-seronegative. The CDR3 spells CASSLRGQGYTEAFF. CDR3 nucleotide sequence: TGTGCCAGCAGCTTAAGGGGACAGGGTTACACTGAAGCTTTCTTT.